This is a list of T cell receptor beta chains from one sample in a study of vaccination effects on CD4 cells after COVID-19. Profiling relied on immunoSEQ multiplex PCR, and the TCRdb table lists in-frame clones only, not all of them. The sample shows approximately 24,000 clones, roughly 80% of them seen only once. These receptors have no identified antigens. The sample was CD4+ T cells from PBMCs cultured with HCoV-NL63 spike peptides, taken before COVID-19 vaccination. The origin of the receptors is a human donor who received a COVID-19 vaccine. Each CDR3 is given with its conserved first and last residue. D genes are given only for firm matches. Rows give clone size only sometimes, using once, few, many, or a class for an expanded clone.

TGTGCCAGCAGTCTTAACCCGGTTTCGGGGGGCGCGCAGTATTTT,CASSLNPVSGGAQYF,.,TRBJ2-3,TRBV6-5,.
TGTGCCAGCAGCTCCAACAGGGCACTGGGCTACACCTTC,CASSSNRALGYTF,medium-sized,TRBJ1-2,TRBV2,.
TGCGCCAGCAGTGAGTCTTCTCGGGGTGGCTACACCTTC,CASSESSRGGYTF,few,TRBJ1-2,TRBV10-1,.
TGTGCCAGCACCGCCAGGAGGAACACTGAAGCTTTCTTT,CASTARRNTEAFF,.,TRBJ1-1,TRBV12-3/TRBV12-4,.
TGCGCCAGCAGCCAAGGAAGTTGGGGGCGGAGAACCAATCAGCCCCAGCATTTT,CASSQGSWGRRTNQPQHF,.,TRBJ1-5,TRBV4-1,.
TGCGCCAGCAGCTTAAGGACAGGGGATACTGAAGCTTTCTTT,CASSLRTGDTEAFF,once,TRBJ1-1,TRBV5-1,TRBD1
TGTGCCAGCAGCTTGGCCCTAGGCGGGGTCAATGAGCAGTTCTTC,CASSLALGGVNEQFF,.,TRBJ2-1,TRBV5-4,.
TGTGCCAGCAGCTTTAAGATTGACACTTCCTACAATGAGCAGTTCTTC,CASSFKIDTSYNEQFF,.,TRBJ2-1,TRBV5-4,.
TGTGCCAGCAGCCTAACAGGGGTCCGGGAGACCCAGTACTTC,CASSLTGVRETQYF,.,TRBJ2-5,TRBV5-5,TRBD1
TGTGCCAGCTCACCATTTGGCCCCCAAGAGACCCAGTACTTC,CASSPFGPQETQYF,.,TRBJ2-5,TRBV18,.
TGTGCCAGCAGCTGGCCGGGACTAGCGGGAGGCGAGCAGTTCTTC,CASSWPGLAGGEQFF,few,TRBJ2-1,TRBV13,TRBD2
TGCGCCAGCAGCCAAGATAAGGGGCCAGGAAACACCATATATTTT,CASSQDKGPGNTIYF,few,TRBJ1-3,TRBV4-1,.
TGTGCCAGCAGTTACGTCAGGGGTGACTATGGCTACACCTTC,CASSYVRGDYGYTF,once,TRBJ1-2,TRBV6-5,.
TGTGCCAGCAAATTCGGGGGGGTAACCAATGAGCAGTTCTTC,CASKFGGVTNEQFF,.,TRBJ2-1,TRBV27,TRBD2
TGTGCCAGCAGCGTAGCTCCCGGACTAGCGGCTGACAATGAGCAGTTCTTC,CASSVAPGLAADNEQFF,few,TRBJ2-1,TRBV9,TRBD2
TGTGCCAGCAGTGGCGACAGGGGAGGTCAGCCCCAGCATTTT,CASSGDRGGQPQHF,few,TRBJ1-5,TRBV2,TRBD1
TGTGCCAGTAGTACGACAGGGAGTGCCCAAAACTATGGCTACACCTTC,CASSTTGSAQNYGYTF,few,TRBJ1-2,TRBV19,TRBD1
TGTGCCATCAGTGAGTATGGAGACAGGGGCGATCAGCCCCAGCATTTT,CAISEYGDRGDQPQHF,.,TRBJ1-5,TRBV10-3,TRBD1
TGTGCCAGCAGCAGGGATTCCTCACCCCTCCACTTT,CASSRDSSPLHF,few,TRBJ1-6,TRBV5-6,.
TGTGCCATCATGCCCTCAGGCGGCGGTTACAATGAGCAGTTCTTC,CAIMPSGGGYNEQFF,.,TRBJ2-1,TRBV10-3,.
TGTGCCAGTAGTGTTAACTATGGCTACACCTTC,CASSVNYGYTF,.,TRBJ1-2,TRBV19,.
TGTGCCAGCAGGGCCACTAGCGTCGACGAGCAGTACTTC,CASRATSVDEQYF,once,TRBJ2-7,TRBV6-5,TRBD2
TGTGCCAGCGTTCAGGAGAAGCTGTTTTTT,CASVQEKLFF,.,TRBJ2-2,TRBV2,.
TGTGCCAGCAGCTTAGTAGGGACTAGCGACAATGAGCAGTTCTTC,CASSLVGTSDNEQFF,.,TRBJ2-1,TRBV11-3,TRBD2
TGTGCCAGCAGCTTGGAGGCAGGGGGAAGGACAGATACGCAGTATTTT,CASSLEAGGRTDTQYF,.,TRBJ2-3,TRBV5-8,TRBD1
TGTGCCAGTAGTATGAGTTGGCAACCAGGCACAGATACGCAGTATTTT,CASSMSWQPGTDTQYF,once,TRBJ2-3,TRBV19,.
TGCAGTGCGCGGTCTGGAAACACCATATATTTT,CSARSGNTIYF,.,TRBJ1-3,TRBV20-1,.
TGTGCCAGCAGTGAACTAGCGGGAGACACCGGGGAGCTGTTTTTT,CASSELAGDTGELFF,.,TRBJ2-2,TRBV6-1,TRBD2
TGTGCCAGCAGCTCTGGTCGAGTGTTCCAAGAGACCCAGTACTTC,CASSSGRVFQETQYF,few,TRBJ2-5,TRBV7-7,.
TGTGCCAGCAGTTACTCGACGGGAAGAGATAATTCACCCCTCCACTTT,CASSYSTGRDNSPLHF,.,TRBJ1-6,TRBV6-5,.
TGTGCCAGCAGCTTATTGGCCTCCTCCTACGAGCAGTACTTC,CASSLLASSYEQYF,.,TRBJ2-7,TRBV7-9,.
TGCAGTGAAGGCAGGGACTATGGCTACACCTTC,CSEGRDYGYTF,.,TRBJ1-2,TRBV20-1,.
TGTGCCAGCAGCCACCGGGGGGCGTTTAATGAAAAACTGTTTTTT,CASSHRGAFNEKLFF,.,TRBJ1-4,TRBV3-1/TRBV3-2,.
TGCGCCAGCAGCTTGGTAGGGGAGGGCTCAAGCGAGCAGTACTTC,CASSLVGEGSSEQYF,.,TRBJ2-7,TRBV5-1,TRBD2
TGTGCCAGCAGTTCCTATCCCCCGGGTCCTTATGGCTACACCTTC,CASSSYPPGPYGYTF,.,TRBJ1-2,TRBV27,.
TGCGCCAGCAGCTTGGGACCTAGGACGAACACCGGGGAGCTGTTTTTT,CASSLGPRTNTGELFF,.,TRBJ2-2,TRBV5-1,.
TGTGCCAGCAGCTTAAACAGCATCAATGAGCAGTTCTTC,CASSLNSINEQFF,large,TRBJ2-1,TRBV7-9,.
TGTGCCAGCTCCAAAGGGGCTGGAAACACCATATATTTT,CASSKGAGNTIYF,.,TRBJ1-3,TRBV10-3,.
TGCGCCAGCAGCTCGGGACAGGGCTACGAGCAGTACTTC,CASSSGQGYEQYF,.,TRBJ2-7,TRBV5-1,TRBD1
TGTGCCAGCAGCGGGGGAGACCGGGACAGTTATGGCTACACCTTC,CASSGGDRDSYGYTF,.,TRBJ1-2,TRBV5-8,TRBD1
TGTGCCAGCAGCTTTCAGCGGGGGGACTACGAGCAGTACTTC,CASSFQRGDYEQYF,.,TRBJ2-7,TRBV7-8,TRBD2
TGTGCCAGCAGCCCCGGACAGGCCCGTCTCTCTGGGGCCAACGTCCTGACTTTC,CASSPGQARLSGANVLTF,.,TRBJ2-6,TRBV11-2,TRBD1
TGTGCCAGTAGTTATTTGGAGGGGGAAGCTTTCTTT,CASSYLEGEAFF,.,TRBJ1-1,TRBV19,.
TGTGCCAGCAGCGCAGAATGGCGAGGAGATACGCAGTATTTT,CASSAEWRGDTQYF,.,TRBJ2-3,TRBV5-4,.
TGTGCCAGTAGTCCCGACAGTCTGTCCTACAATGAGCAGTTCTTC,CASSPDSLSYNEQFF,.,TRBJ2-1,TRBV19,.
TGTGCCAGCAGCGGAAGGGCACGGTACTACGAGCAGTACTTC,CASSGRARYYEQYF,.,TRBJ2-7,TRBV7-9,.
TGCGCCAGCAGCGACGGACAGGGGGCCGGGGAGCTGTTTTTT,CASSDGQGAGELFF,.,TRBJ2-2,TRBV5-1,TRBD1
TGTGCCACCAGTCCAGGGACGGCACATTACGAGCAGTACTTC,CATSPGTAHYEQYF,.,TRBJ2-7,TRBV24-1,.
TGTGCCAGCAGCAAGACTAGCGGGGGCCACTACAATGAGCAGTTCTTC,CASSKTSGGHYNEQFF,.,TRBJ2-1,TRBV7-9,TRBD2
TGTGCCAGCAGTAGGGGGTACACTGAAGCTTTCTTT,CASSRGYTEAFF,few,TRBJ1-1,TRBV6-5,.
TGCGCCAGCAGCCAAGGCCTGCGGGAGGTAAAGCAGTACTTC,CASSQGLREVKQYF,.,TRBJ2-7,TRBV4-1,TRBD2
TGTGCCACCAGCCGGGACAGGGGATTTGAGCCCCAGCATTTT,CATSRDRGFEPQHF,.,TRBJ1-5,TRBV15,TRBD1
TGTGCCAGCAGCTTAGCCCGCCCGGGGGCACTGAACACTGAAGCTTTCTTT,CASSLARPGALNTEAFF,.,TRBJ1-1,TRBV7-7,.
TGTGCCAGCACCCCTGGGGGTGGCGGGAGCAATGAGCAGTTCTTC,CASTPGGGGSNEQFF,.,TRBJ2-1,TRBV6-2/TRBV6-3,TRBD2
TGCGCCAGCATGAGGGACTCGGGCACAGATACGCAGTATTTT,CASMRDSGTDTQYF,.,TRBJ2-3,TRBV5-1,.